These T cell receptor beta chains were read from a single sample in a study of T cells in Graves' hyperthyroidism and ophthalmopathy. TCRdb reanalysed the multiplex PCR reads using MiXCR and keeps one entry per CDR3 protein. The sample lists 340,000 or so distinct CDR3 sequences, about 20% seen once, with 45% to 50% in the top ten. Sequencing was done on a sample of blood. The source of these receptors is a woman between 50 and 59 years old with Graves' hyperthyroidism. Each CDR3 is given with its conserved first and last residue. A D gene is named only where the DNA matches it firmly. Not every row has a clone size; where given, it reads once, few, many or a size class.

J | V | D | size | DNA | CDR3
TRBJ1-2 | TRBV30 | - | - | TGTGCCTGGACCGGTAATAACTATGGCTACACCTTC | CAWTGNNYGYTF
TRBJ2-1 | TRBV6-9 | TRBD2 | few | TGTGCCAGCAGTTATGGCGGGAGGGCCAGTGAGCAGTTCTTC | CASSYGGRASEQFF
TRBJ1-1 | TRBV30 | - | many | TGTGCCTGGAGTCACCAAGGACGCTTGAACACTGAAGCTTTCTTT | CAWSHQGRLNTEAFF
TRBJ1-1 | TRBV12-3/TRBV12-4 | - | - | TGTGCCCGCAGTTTTACTGCAACTGAAGCTTTCTTT | CARSFTATEAFF
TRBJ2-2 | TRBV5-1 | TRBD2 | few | TGCGCCAGCGCGATGCGGGGGAGCACCGGGGAGCTGTTTTTT | CASAMRGSTGELFF
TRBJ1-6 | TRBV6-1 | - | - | TGTGCCAGCGGGGGGGGTCGTAATTCACCCCTCCACTTT | CASGGGRNSPLHF
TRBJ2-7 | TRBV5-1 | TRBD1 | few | TGCGCCAGCCCCCCCGGGACAGGCTCCTACGAGCAGTACTTC | CASPPGTGSYEQYF
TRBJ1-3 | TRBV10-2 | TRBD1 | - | TGCGCCACACAGGACAGGGCACTCTCTGGAAACACCATATATTTT | CATQDRALSGNTIYF
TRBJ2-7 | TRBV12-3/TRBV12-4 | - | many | TGTGCCAGCAGTTCCGGGGGACCCTACGAGCAGTACTTC | CASSSGGPYEQYF
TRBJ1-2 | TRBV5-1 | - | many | TGCGCCAGCACCCCAGGAGGGGTGGTCGGTCACTATGGCTACACCTTC | CASTPGGVVGHYGYTF
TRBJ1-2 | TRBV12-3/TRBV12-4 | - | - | TGTGCCAGCACCTTGGGCGACGGCTACACCTTC | CASTLGDGYTF
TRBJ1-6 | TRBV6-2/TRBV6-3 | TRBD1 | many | TGTGCCAGCAGTACAGATGACAATACCGGGACAGGGAACTCTTCACCCCTCCACTTT | CASSTDDNTGTGNSSPLHF
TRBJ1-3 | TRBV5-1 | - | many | TGCGCCAGCAGCAGGGGCACCGGGGGACCGGAGGACACCATATATTTT | CASSRGTGGPEDTIYF
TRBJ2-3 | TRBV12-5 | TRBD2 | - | TGTGCTAGTGGTTTGGGGACTAGCGGGAGGGAGAGGGCAGATACGCAGTATTTT | CASGLGTSGRERADTQYF
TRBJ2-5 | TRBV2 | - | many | TGTGCCAGCAGTGGGGGGATACAAGAGACCCAGTACTTC | CASSGGIQETQYF
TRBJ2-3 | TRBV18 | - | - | TGTGCCAGCTCACCACTTATCGTTCAGGCAGGAGATACGCAGTATTTT | CASSPLIVQAGDTQYF
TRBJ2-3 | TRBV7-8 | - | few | TGTGCCAGCAGCCCCGCAGGGGTCACAGATACGCAGTATTTT | CASSPAGVTDTQYF
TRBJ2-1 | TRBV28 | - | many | TGTGCCAGCTCGACTAGTCGCAGGTACAATGAGCAGTTCTTC | CASSTSRRYNEQFF
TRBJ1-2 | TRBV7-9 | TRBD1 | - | TGTGCCAGCAGCCTCCCGGGACAGTCGCCTATAAACTATGGCTACACCTTC | CASSLPGQSPINYGYTF
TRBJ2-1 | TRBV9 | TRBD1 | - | TGTGCCAGCAGCCCCGGACAGGGGGCTTTGAATGAGCAGTTCTTC | CASSPGQGALNEQFF
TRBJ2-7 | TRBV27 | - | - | TGTGCCAGCAGTTACTCGGGGAACTCCTACGAGCAGTACTTC | CASSYSGNSYEQYF
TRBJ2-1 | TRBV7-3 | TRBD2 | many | TGTGCCAGCAGCGGGACTAGCGGGAGGAAGAATGAGCAGTTCTTC | CASSGTSGRKNEQFF
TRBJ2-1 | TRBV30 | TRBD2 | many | TGTGCCTGGAGTTGGGGGGGCAATGAGCAGTTCTTC | CAWSWGGNEQFF